Many counts were recorded for the clone carrying this T cell receptor beta chain. The antigen remains undetermined. TCRdb called the reads again in MiXCR, with one record for every CDR3 protein. The sample lists around 340,000 distinct CDR3 sequences, roughly 28% occurring once. The germline CDR1 and CDR2 sequences are SEHNR and FQNEAQ (reference sequence). Unmatched junction bases numbered 2, after V lost 0 bases and J lost 1 base. The CDR3 runs 15 residues. This sample was taken from a study of T cell repertoires in cytomegalovirus infection. Study summary: Use of recently identified HLA-C-restricted and well-studied HLA-B-restricted CMV epitopes was part of the study. It can be stated that public TCR beta signatures indicated CMV infection as well as a matching HLA type.

Study observations and caveats: The ex vivo response was dominated by HLA-C-restricted CMV-specific TCR beta clonotypes. Identification of carriers of CMV plus the relevant HLA was achieved through cumulative public TCR beta family frequency.

The chain has TRBV7-9 and TRBJ2-5; 7 nucleotides match TRBD1. The TCR originated in a human donor in good health (CMV status not recorded). Some clones in this sample may be carry-over from other donors' samples. The sequenced sample was cultured PBMCs, obtained from culture after CMV antigen stimulation. In DNA form, the CDR3 reads TGTGCCAGCAGCTTAGCGGGACAGCCCCAAGAGACCCAGTACTTC. It encodes CASSLAGQPQETQYF.